A single T cell receptor (beta chain) is shown here with its context. The data derive from a study of monozygotic twins with inflammatory bowel disease. Per the germline V gene, CDR1 is SGHTA and CDR2 is FQGNSA. The CDR3 has 16 amino acids. TCRdb derives one entry per CDR3 protein from the 5' RACE reads, leaving out DNA. This sample's clone table lists roughly 170,000 distinct CDR3 sequences. The chain combines TRBV7-2 with TRBJ1-3; TCRdb's D gene call, TRBD1, goes unchecked for lack of DNA. Sample: blood. This TCR was recovered from a human donor with ulcerative colitis or Crohn's disease, or a healthy co-twin of an affected twin (not recorded which). The CDR3 spells CASSLAGVHSGNTIYF.